A selection of T cell receptor beta chains follows, all from one sample in a study of CD8 T cells in ankylosing spondylitis. MiXCR was run by TCRdb on the 5' RACE reads, yielding one entry per CDR3 protein. Here the sample spans some 240,000 distinct CDR3 sequences, 15% to 20% being singletons. The specimen was blood, either unsorted or a sorted T cell fraction (not recorded which). Source of these receptors: a male donor with ankylosing spondylitis or in good health (not recorded which). The CDR3 runs from the conserved cysteine through the conserved F or W. The D gene is left open where the match is weak. The listing skips clone size in some rows; elsewhere it reads once, few, many or a size class.

v_gene	d_gene	abundance	j_gene	CDR3aa	CDR3nt
TRBV3-1	TRBD2	.	TRBJ2-7	CASSPPGLAGGYEQYF	TGTGCCAGCAGCCCTCCGGGACTAGCGGGCGGGTACGAGCAGTACTTC
TRBV11-2	TRBD1	few	TRBJ1-3	CASSGGQGAYGNTIYF	TGTGCCAGCAGCGGTGGACAGGGGGCTTACGGAAACACCATATATTTT
TRBV12-3/TRBV12-4	.	.	TRBJ2-4	CASKDSLAKNIQYF	TGTGCCAGCAAGGACAGTCTAGCCAAAAACATTCAGTACTTC
TRBV4-2	TRBD2	.	TRBJ2-7	CASSHRPLAGYEQYF	TGTGCCAGCAGCCATCGGCCGCTAGCGGGGTACGAGCAGTACTTC
TRBV29-1	.	.	TRBJ2-3	CSVEGGATSTDTQYF	TGCAGCGTTGAAGGTGGGGCAACCAGCACAGATACGCAGTATTTT
TRBV2	TRBD2	few	TRBJ2-3	CASSERLADTDTQYF	TGTGCCAGCAGTGAGCGACTAGCGGACACAGATACGCAGTATTTT
TRBV12-3/TRBV12-4	.	few	TRBJ2-7	CASSFDMYEQYF	TGTGCCAGCAGCTTTGATATGTACGAGCAGTACTTC
TRBV12-3/TRBV12-4	.	once	TRBJ1-3	CASSNTGPQNTIYF	TGTGCCAGCAGTAACACCGGGCCCCAAAACACCATCTATTTT
TRBV7-2	TRBD2	few	TRBJ2-5	CASSSSGGVETQYF	TGTGCCAGCAGCTCTAGCGGAGGGGTAGAGACCCAGTACTTC
TRBV6-1	TRBD2	few	TRBJ2-2	CASSQQGGTSGDTGELFF	TGTGCCAGCAGTCAACAAGGGGGGACTAGCGGGGACACCGGGGAGCTGTTTTTT
TRBV18	.	.	TRBJ2-1	CASSTGRIGIHNEQFF	TGTGCCAGCTCAACGGGACGCATAGGGATCCACAATGAGCAGTTCTTC
TRBV20-1	.	.	TRBJ2-5	CSAISIGSQETQYF	TGCAGTGCTATCTCTATTGGCTCCCAAGAGACCCAGTACTTC
TRBV4-2	.	few	TRBJ2-7	CASSQERVYEQYF	TGTGCCAGCAGCCAAGAGCGGGTTTACGAGCAGTACTTC
TRBV3-1	.	few	TRBJ2-3	CASSQDTQATDTQYF	TGTGCCAGCAGCCAAGATACCCAGGCAACAGATACGCAGTATTTT
TRBV6-1	TRBD1	.	TRBJ1-2	CASTLDRAINDGYTF	TGTGCCAGCACCTTAGACAGGGCTATTAACGATGGCTACACCTTC
TRBV6-2/TRBV6-3	.	.	TRBJ1-1	CASRWVQGTEAFF	TGTGCCAGCAGATGGGTCCAGGGGACTGAAGCTTTCTTT
TRBV2	.	few	TRBJ2-5	CASSDVLQETQYF	TGTGCCAGCAGTGACGTACTCCAAGAGACCCAGTACTTC
TRBV7-9	TRBD1	.	TRBJ1-5	CASSPGTGGDSNQPQHF	TGTGCCAGCAGCCCTGGGACAGGGGGCGATAGCAATCAGCCCCAGCATTTT
TRBV5-1	TRBD2	many	TRBJ2-1	CASSLGAFLAGFYNEQFF	TGCGCCAGCAGCTTGGGTGCCTTTCTAGCGGGATTTTACAATGAGCAGTTCTTC
TRBV3-1	.	.	TRBJ2-3	CASSQRRGNTAMGGDTQYF	TGTGCCAGCAGCCAACGACGGGGGAATACGGCGATGGGTGGAGATACGCAGTATTTT
TRBV28	TRBD2	many	TRBJ2-1	CASRPAGLAGNNEQFF	TGTGCCAGCAGGCCCGCGGGACTAGCGGGAAACAATGAGCAGTTCTTC
TRBV7-6	TRBD1	few	TRBJ2-1	CASSSGTGTEQFF	TGTGCCAGCAGCTCAGGGACAGGGACTGAGCAGTTCTTC